Listed below are T cell receptor beta chains from one sample, sequenced in a study of blood T cell repertoires in COVID-19. Some clones are missing from TCRdb's copy, which holds only in-frame ones; the method was immunoSEQ multiplex PCR. The sample carries about 340,000 clones, about 89% recorded once. Source material: peripheral blood. The receptors shown here come from a woman in her fifties or sixties with COVID-19, enrolled during active disease. CDR3s include the opening cysteine and the closing phenylalanine or tryptophan. The order of the fields is J gene, clone size, CDR3 length, D gene, V gene, CDR3 DNA, CDR3 protein. A D gene is named only where the DNA matches it firmly. Only part of the rows carry a size: once, few, many, or a class if the clone is expanded.

J: TRBJ1-4; size: -; length: 13; D: -; V: TRBV5-6; DNA: TGTGCCAGCAGCCTACGTACGGTTGGAAAACTGTTTTTT; CDR3: CASSLRTVGKLFF
J: TRBJ2-5; size: -; length: 15; D: TRBD1; V: TRBV19; DNA: TGTGCCAGTAGTATCGCACAGGGGGCTGGAGAGACCCAGTACTTC; CDR3: CASSIAQGAGETQYF
J: TRBJ1-4; size: -; length: 17; D: TRBD1; V: TRBV19; DNA: TGTGCCAGTAGTATAGATGGGAACAGGGGGCAAGTTGGAAAACTGTTTTTT; CDR3: CASSIDGNRGQVGKLFF
J: TRBJ2-1; size: -; length: 17; D: TRBD1; V: TRBV29-1; DNA: TGCAGCGTTGAAGACATTGCCGGGACAGGGCCCTACAATGAGCAGTTCTTC; CDR3: CSVEDIAGTGPYNEQFF
J: TRBJ1-2; size: few; length: 16; D: TRBD1; V: TRBV24-1; DNA: TGTGCCACCAGTGATTTTCGCGCAGGGGGGAACTATGGCTACACCTTC; CDR3: CATSDFRAGGNYGYTF
J: TRBJ2-1; size: many; length: 13; D: TRBD2; V: TRBV27; DNA: TGTGCCAGCAGGGCGGGAGGGTACAATGAGCAGTTCTTC; CDR3: CASRAGGYNEQFF
J: TRBJ2-7; size: -; length: 14; D: TRBD1; V: TRBV18; DNA: TGTGCCAGCTCACCACCGGGACAGCCCTACGAGCAGTACTTC; CDR3: CASSPPGQPYEQYF
J: TRBJ2-1; size: -; length: 13; D: TRBD1; V: TRBV10-2; DNA: TGCGCCAGCAGAACAGGGGGCGGCGGTGAGCAGTTCTTC; CDR3: CASRTGGGGEQFF
J: TRBJ2-7; size: -; length: 15; D: TRBD2; V: TRBV4-2; DNA: TGTGCCAGCAGCCAATACCGGGACTACTCCTACGAGCAGTACTTC; CDR3: CASSQYRDYSYEQYF
J: TRBJ2-7; size: -; length: 14; D: -; V: TRBV11-3; DNA: TGTGCCAGCAGCTTAGCAGCGGGCCACTACGAGCAGTACTTC; CDR3: CASSLAAGHYEQYF
J: TRBJ1-4; size: -; length: 16; D: -; V: TRBV3-1/TRBV3-2; DNA: TGTGCCAGCAGCCAAGGGCAAGCAGGGTTTCGCGAAAAACTGTTTTTT; CDR3: CASSQGQAGFREKLFF
J: TRBJ2-1; size: -; length: 15; D: TRBD2; V: TRBV11-2; DNA: TGTGCCAGCAGCTCGCTAGCGGGAGGGAACAATGAGCAGTTCTTC; CDR3: CASSSLAGGNNEQFF
J: TRBJ1-1; size: -; length: 11; D: -; V: TRBV20-1; DNA: TGCAGTGCGATCGGAGCTTTGGAAGCTTTCTTT; CDR3: CSAIGALEAFF
J: TRBJ1-2; size: -; length: 11; D: -; V: TRBV29-1; DNA: TGCAGCGTTTCGGAGAACTATGGCTACACCTTC; CDR3: CSVSENYGYTF
J: TRBJ2-2; size: -; length: 17; D: TRBD1; V: TRBV11-2; DNA: TGTGCCAGCAGCTTACGCGGGGACAGGGGGAACACCGGGGAGCTGTTTTTT; CDR3: CASSLRGDRGNTGELFF
J: TRBJ2-1; size: once; length: 14; D: TRBD2; V: TRBV25-1; DNA: TGTGCCAGCGCGCGGCTAGCGGGCAAAAATGAGCAGTTCTTC; CDR3: CASARLAGKNEQFF
J: TRBJ2-1; size: -; length: 16; D: TRBD2; V: TRBV15; DNA: TGTGCCACCAGCAGCGGGGGGACGGATGGGATCTATGAGCAGTTCTTC; CDR3: CATSSGGTDGIYEQFF
J: TRBJ1-2; size: once; length: 15; D: TRBD1; V: TRBV7-9; DNA: TGTGCCAGCAGCTTTTCCACAGGGGAGATTGGTGGCTACACCTTC; CDR3: CASSFSTGEIGGYTF
J: TRBJ2-7; size: -; length: 12; D: -; V: TRBV11-3; DNA: TGTGCCAGCAGCTTACCACAGTACGAGCAGTACTTC; CDR3: CASSLPQYEQYF
J: TRBJ2-1; size: -; length: 15; D: TRBD2; V: TRBV5-1; DNA: TGCGCCAGCAGCTTACTAGCGGTTTCCTACAATGAGCAGTTCTTC; CDR3: CASSLLAVSYNEQFF
J: TRBJ1-1; size: -; length: 15; D: TRBD1; V: TRBV19; DNA: TGTGCCAGTAGTCTAAGACAGGGGGCAAGCACTGAAGCTTTCTTT; CDR3: CASSLRQGASTEAFF
J: TRBJ2-1; size: -; length: 18; D: TRBD2; V: TRBV10-2; DNA: TGCGCCAGCAGTGTCAATGGGCTAGCGGGCACCTCCTACAATGAGCAGTTCTTC; CDR3: CASSVNGLAGTSYNEQFF
J: TRBJ2-5; size: -; length: 17; D: TRBD2; V: TRBV2; DNA: TGTGCCAGCAGTGACCCGGAGGGACTAGCGGCACTAGAGACCCAGTACTTC; CDR3: CASSDPEGLAALETQYF
J: TRBJ2-7; size: -; length: 14; D: TRBD1; V: TRBV29-1; DNA: TGCAGCGCGGGCCGACAGGGCCGCTCCTACGAGCAGTACTTC; CDR3: CSAGRQGRSYEQYF
J: TRBJ1-1; size: -; length: 12; D: -; V: TRBV30; DNA: TGTGCCTGGCTCCGCGGGAGAACTGAAGCTTTCTTT; CDR3: CAWLRGRTEAFF
J: TRBJ2-1; size: -; length: 15; D: TRBD2; V: TRBV24-1; DNA: TGTGCCACCAGTGAGATGGAGCTACCGGGAGGTGAGCAGTTCTTC; CDR3: CATSEMELPGGEQFF
J: TRBJ2-7; size: once; length: 15; D: TRBD1; V: TRBV7-9; DNA: TGTGCCAGCAGCTTTCAAAGGACAGGGCACCACGAGCAGTACTTC; CDR3: CASSFQRTGHHEQYF
J: TRBJ1-2; size: once; length: 13; D: -; V: TRBV29-1; DNA: TGCAGCGTTGTCCCCCGGGTAGCGGATGGCTACACCTTC; CDR3: CSVVPRVADGYTF
J: TRBJ2-1; size: -; length: 14; D: -; V: TRBV6-5; DNA: TGTGCCAGCAGTCCCTCCGGACAGTACAATGAGCAGTTCTTC; CDR3: CASSPSGQYNEQFF
J: TRBJ2-2; size: -; length: 14; D: -; V: TRBV3-1/TRBV3-2; DNA: TGTGCCAGCAGCCCACCTGCGTCAACCGGGGAGCTGTTTTTT; CDR3: CASSPPASTGELFF
J: TRBJ1-1; size: -; length: 16; D: TRBD1; V: TRBV19; DNA: TGTGCCAGTATCCGGGGGGACAGGGGGCTTAACACTGAAGCTTTCTTT; CDR3: CASIRGDRGLNTEAFF
J: TRBJ2-2; size: -; length: 14; D: -; V: TRBV19; DNA: TGTGCCAGTATGGAACAGGGAATCACCGGGGAGCTGTTTTTT; CDR3: CASMEQGITGELFF
J: TRBJ1-6; size: -; length: 12; D: -; V: TRBV30; DNA: TGTGCCTGGACAGGAATGAGTTCACCCCTCCACTTT; CDR3: CAWTGMSSPLHF
J: TRBJ2-7; size: -; length: 15; D: TRBD1; V: TRBV4-1; DNA: TGCGCCAGCAGCCCCGGGACAGGGGGCTCCTACGAGCAGTACTTC; CDR3: CASSPGTGGSYEQYF
J: TRBJ2-7; size: -; length: 15; D: TRBD1; V: TRBV7-9; DNA: TGTGCCAGCAGCTCCGGGACAGGGGGCCACTACGAGCAGTACTTC; CDR3: CASSSGTGGHYEQYF
J: TRBJ2-7; size: -; length: 18; D: TRBD2; V: TRBV24-1; DNA: TGTGCCACCAGTGATGCACCGGGACTAGCGGGAGGATCCTACGAGCAGTACTTC; CDR3: CATSDAPGLAGGSYEQYF
J: TRBJ1-1; size: few; length: 13; D: -; V: TRBV4-1; DNA: TGCGCCAGCAGCCAAGAATTCCGCAGGGTGGCTTTCTTT; CDR3: CASSQEFRRVAFF
J: TRBJ1-2; size: -; length: 16; D: -; V: TRBV15; DNA: TGTGCCACCAGCAGAACTGGGAGCCCCGATAACTATGGCTACACCTTC; CDR3: CATSRTGSPDNYGYTF
J: TRBJ2-5; size: once; length: 13; D: TRBD1; V: TRBV7-2; DNA: TGTGCCAGCAGCTTTGACAGGGAAGAGACCCAGTACTTC; CDR3: CASSFDREETQYF
J: TRBJ1-1; size: -; length: 12; D: -; V: TRBV19; DNA: TGTGCCAGCCTTGACAGGAATGATAAGGCTTTCTTT; CDR3: CASLDRNDKAFF
J: TRBJ2-1; size: -; length: 17; D: TRBD2; V: TRBV5-1; DNA: TGCGCCAGCACGTTTAGCGGGGACCTAAGCTCCTACAATGAGCAGTTCTTC; CDR3: CASTFSGDLSSYNEQFF
J: TRBJ1-2; size: -; length: 16; D: TRBD1; V: TRBV18; DNA: TGTGCCAGCTCACCAAGCCGACAGGGAGAGAACTATGGCTACACCTTC; CDR3: CASSPSRQGENYGYTF
J: TRBJ2-1; size: -; length: 15; D: -; V: TRBV5-5; DNA: TGTGCCAGCAGCTTTGCGCAGGGTAACTACAATGAGCAGTTCTTC; CDR3: CASSFAQGNYNEQFF
J: TRBJ2-1; size: -; length: 14; D: TRBD2; V: TRBV5-1; DNA: TGCGCCAGCAGCTTGGGCCTAGCGGGCAATGAGCAGTTCTTC; CDR3: CASSLGLAGNEQFF
J: TRBJ2-5; size: -; length: 13; D: -; V: TRBV5-1; DNA: TGCGCCAGCAGCTTGCAGGGTGGGGAGACCCAGTACTTC; CDR3: CASSLQGGETQYF
J: TRBJ2-7; size: -; length: 17; D: -; V: TRBV5-8; DNA: TGTGCCAGCAGCTTAACCCCTGGCGTGGGAGTGGTAGCCGAGCAGTACTTC; CDR3: CASSLTPGVGVVAEQYF
J: TRBJ1-3; size: -; length: 16; D: TRBD1; V: TRBV28; DNA: TGTGCCAGCACTTTAGGGGCCACAGGGGCTGGAAACACCATATATTTT; CDR3: CASTLGATGAGNTIYF
J: TRBJ1-1; size: -; length: 13; D: -; V: TRBV11-3; DNA: TGTGCCAGCAGCTTGTGGGGCGCAGGTGGAGCTTTCTTT; CDR3: CASSLWGAGGAFF
J: TRBJ1-4; size: -; length: 15; D: -; V: TRBV3-1/TRBV3-2; DNA: TGTGCCAGCAGCCAAGGGTACAGATCTAATGAAAAACTGTTTTTT; CDR3: CASSQGYRSNEKLFF
J: TRBJ1-1; size: -; length: 15; D: -; V: TRBV5-1; DNA: TGCGCCAGCAGCGCAACAGGGTTGGGGGACACTGAAGCTTTCTTT; CDR3: CASSATGLGDTEAFF
J: TRBJ1-5; size: few; length: 17; D: -; V: TRBV5-5; DNA: TGTGCCAGCAGCTTGGAATTCGCAGTGATAAGCAATCAGCCCCAGCATTTT; CDR3: CASSLEFAVISNQPQHF
J: TRBJ2-1; size: -; length: 18; D: TRBD2; V: TRBV13; DNA: TGTGCCAGCAGCTTAGAATCTCGGGAGGGCCATTCCTACAATGAGCAGTTCTTC; CDR3: CASSLESREGHSYNEQFF
J: TRBJ2-1; size: -; length: 16; D: TRBD1; V: TRBV24-1; DNA: TGTGCCACCAGTGATCCCACCGGACAGGGATTGCATGAGCAGTTCTTC; CDR3: CATSDPTGQGLHEQFF
J: TRBJ2-1; size: -; length: 16; D: TRBD2; V: TRBV4-3; DNA: TGCGCCAGCAGCCGAGGGGGACTAGCGGGAGGGAATGAGCAGTTCTTC; CDR3: CASSRGGLAGGNEQFF
J: TRBJ1-3; size: -; length: 16; D: TRBD1; V: TRBV27; DNA: TGTGCCAGCAGTTCCCTGGGACAGGGGGCTGGAAACACCATATATTTT; CDR3: CASSSLGQGAGNTIYF
J: TRBJ1-1; size: -; length: 15; D: -; V: TRBV5-4; DNA: TGTGCCAGCAGCTTGGTCCCCGGGGGGAGCACTGAAGCTTTCTTT; CDR3: CASSLVPGGSTEAFF
J: TRBJ2-7; size: -; length: 15; D: -; V: TRBV4-1; DNA: TGCGCCAGCAGCCAAGATGTACAGACCCTCTACGAGCAGTACTTC; CDR3: CASSQDVQTLYEQYF